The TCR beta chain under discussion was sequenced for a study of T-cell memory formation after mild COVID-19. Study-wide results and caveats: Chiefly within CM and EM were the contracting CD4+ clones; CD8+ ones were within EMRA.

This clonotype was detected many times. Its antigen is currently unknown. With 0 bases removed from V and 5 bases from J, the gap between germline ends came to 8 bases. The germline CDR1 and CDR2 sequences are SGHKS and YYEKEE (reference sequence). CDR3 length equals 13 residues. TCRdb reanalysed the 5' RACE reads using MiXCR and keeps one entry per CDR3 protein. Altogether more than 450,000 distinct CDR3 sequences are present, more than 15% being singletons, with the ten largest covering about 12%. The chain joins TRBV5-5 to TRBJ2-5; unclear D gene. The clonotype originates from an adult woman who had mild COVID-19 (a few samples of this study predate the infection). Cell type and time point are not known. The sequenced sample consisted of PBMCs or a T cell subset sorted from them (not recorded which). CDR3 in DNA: TGTGCCAGCAGCTTGGCCGGCCCGGAGACCCAGTACTTC. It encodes CASSLAGPETQYF. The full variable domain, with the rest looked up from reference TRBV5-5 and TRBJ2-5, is DAGVTQSPTHLIKTRGQQVTLRCSPISGHKSVSWYQQVLGQGPQFIFQYYEKEERGRGNFPDRFSARQFPNYSSELNVNALLLGDSALYLCASSLAGPETQYFGPGTRLLVL.